This is a list of T cell receptor beta chains from one sample in a study of shared clonotypes between healthy human individuals. Assay: immunoSEQ multiplex PCR; the TCRdb copy retains only in-frame clones and omits some. The repertoire holds hundreds of thousands of clones, under 80% seen once, with over 1.5% in the top ten. The specimen was memory CD4+ T cells sorted from blood. These receptor sequences come from a woman younger than 45 in good health. Both conserved end residues are part of each CDR3. A D gene is named only where the DNA matches it firmly. Only part of the rows carry a size: once, few, many, or a class if the clone is expanded.

d_gene: TRBD1; abundance: .; v_gene: TRBV11-2; j_gene: TRBJ2-3; CDR3nt: TGTGCCAGCAGCCTCCTACGGACAGGGAGTGTCACAGATACGCAGTATTTT; CDR3aa: CASSLLRTGSVTDTQYF
d_gene: .; abundance: once; v_gene: TRBV27; j_gene: TRBJ1-5; CDR3nt: TGTGCCAGCAGTTTTTCAGGTGGCTGGGAGCCCCAGCATTTT; CDR3aa: CASSFSGGWEPQHF
d_gene: TRBD2; abundance: once; v_gene: TRBV28; j_gene: TRBJ2-5; CDR3nt: TGTGCCAGCAGTTTATTCAGCGGAGCGGGAAGGGAGACCCAGTACTTC; CDR3aa: CASSLFSGAGRETQYF
d_gene: TRBD2; abundance: .; v_gene: TRBV30; j_gene: TRBJ2-1; CDR3nt: TGTGCCTGGAGTGTAAGACTAGCCTTATCCGGTGAGCAGTTCTTC; CDR3aa: CAWSVRLALSGEQFF
d_gene: .; abundance: .; v_gene: TRBV10-3; j_gene: TRBJ2-3; CDR3nt: TGTGCCACCAGCTCCCCCCAGCGGAGCACAGATACGCAGTATTTT; CDR3aa: CATSSPQRSTDTQYF
d_gene: .; abundance: once; v_gene: TRBV10-1; j_gene: TRBJ2-5; CDR3nt: TGCGCCAGCAAAATGGAGACCCAGTACTTC; CDR3aa: CASKMETQYF
d_gene: .; abundance: .; v_gene: TRBV28; j_gene: TRBJ1-1; CDR3nt: TGTGCCAGCACCCGCTTAGGGGGGCCCACTGAAGCTTTCTTT; CDR3aa: CASTRLGGPTEAFF
d_gene: TRBD2; abundance: few; v_gene: TRBV6-1; j_gene: TRBJ2-1; CDR3nt: TGTGCCAGCATAGGACTAGCGGGAGGACTTGAGCAGTTCTTC; CDR3aa: CASIGLAGGLEQFF
d_gene: TRBD2; abundance: .; v_gene: TRBV27; j_gene: TRBJ2-3; CDR3nt: TGTGCCAGCAGTTCTCTACCCGTGACTAGCGGGAGTTCAACAGATACGCAGTATTTT; CDR3aa: CASSSLPVTSGSSTDTQYF
d_gene: .; abundance: .; v_gene: TRBV1; j_gene: TRBJ2-7; CDR3nt: TGCACCAGCAGCCCCGCGAACAGAGCGGGAGGGCCTTTTGAGCAGTACTTC; CDR3aa: CTSSPANRAGGPFEQYF